This T cell receptor (beta chain) comes out of a study of blood T cells in healthy people across ages. Study-level points and caveats: Roughly linear age-related decline in beta diversity appeared, significant by age about 40.

There are 11 residues in the CDR3. CDR1 and CDR2 (germline): DFQATT, SNEGSKA (reference sequence). Trimming took off 6 bases at V and 7 bases at J, with 13 bases between the two ends. Isolated PBMCs totaled at least 6 million in each sample. The authors ran a second PCR of about 6 to 12 cycles using a sample-barcoded 5' primer and a J-beta primer mix. The template-switch adaptor, which had 12 random nucleotides, put a tag on each cDNA molecule. TCRdb passed the 5' RACE reads through MiXCR, listing each CDR3 protein once. The sample comprises about 730,000 distinct CDR3 sequences, 35% to 45% of which are singletons, and 20% to 25% rests with the top ten. A remark on this clonotype: Its antigen is unidentified.

The chain is built from TRBV20-1 and TRBJ2-7; D not certain. Sequencing input: blood. The TCR originated in a woman in her sixties in good health. As DNA, the CDR3 is TGCAGTGCCGCGAGGTTGGGTGAGCAGTACTTC. It codes for CSAARLGEQYF.